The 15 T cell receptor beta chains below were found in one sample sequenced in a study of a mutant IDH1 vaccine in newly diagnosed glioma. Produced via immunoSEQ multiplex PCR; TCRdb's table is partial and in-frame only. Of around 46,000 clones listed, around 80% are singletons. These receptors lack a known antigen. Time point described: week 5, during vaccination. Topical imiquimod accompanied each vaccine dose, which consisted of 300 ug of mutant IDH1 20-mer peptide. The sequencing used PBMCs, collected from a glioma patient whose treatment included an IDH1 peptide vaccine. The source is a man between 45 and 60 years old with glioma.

Here the CDR3 reads CASSPRGVGDENEQFF. The CDR3 DNA reads TGTGCCAGCAGCCCCCGGGGGGTAGGGGATGAGAATGAGCAGTTCTTC. The genes are TRBV11-2 and TRBJ2-1, with 7 positions matching TRBD2. Per germline, CDR1 SGHAT and CDR2 FQNNGV. CDR3 length equals 16 residues. With 5 bases clipped from V and 7 bases from J, the junction kept 14 bases outside the gene matches. Full variable domain (missing parts from reference TRBV11-2 and TRBJ2-1): EAGVAQSPRYKIIEKRQSVAFWCNPISGHATLYWYQQILGQGPKLLIQFQNNGVVDDSQLPKDRFSAERLKGVDSTLKIQPAKLEDSAVYLCASSPRGVGDENEQFFGPGTRLTVL.

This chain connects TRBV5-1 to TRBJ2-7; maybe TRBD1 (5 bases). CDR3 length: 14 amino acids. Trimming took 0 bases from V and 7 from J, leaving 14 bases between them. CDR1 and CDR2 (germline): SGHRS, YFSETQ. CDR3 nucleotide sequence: TGCGCCAGCAGCTTGGTTGGGGCGAGTCTTGAGCAGTACTTC. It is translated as CASSLVGASLEQYF.

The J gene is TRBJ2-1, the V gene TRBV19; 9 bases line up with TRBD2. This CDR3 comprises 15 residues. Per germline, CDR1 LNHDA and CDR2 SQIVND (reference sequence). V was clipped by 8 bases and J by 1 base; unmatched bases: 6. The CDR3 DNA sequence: TGTGCCAGTGCCCTCACTAGCGGGTCCTACAATGAGCAGTTCTTC. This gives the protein CASALTSGSYNEQFF. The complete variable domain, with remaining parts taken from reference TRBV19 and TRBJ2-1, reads DGGITQSPKYLFRKEGQNVTLSCEQNLNHDAMYWYRQDPGQGLRLIYYSQIVNDFQKGDIAEGYSVSREKKESFPLTVTSAQKNPTAFYLCASALTSGSYNEQFFGPGTRLTVL.

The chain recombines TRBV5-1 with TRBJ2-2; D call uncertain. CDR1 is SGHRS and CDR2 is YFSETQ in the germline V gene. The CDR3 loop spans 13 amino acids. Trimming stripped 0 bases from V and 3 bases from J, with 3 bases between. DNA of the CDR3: TGCGCCAGCAGCTTGGAGGACACCGGGGAGCTGTTTTTT. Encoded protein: CASSLEDTGELFF.

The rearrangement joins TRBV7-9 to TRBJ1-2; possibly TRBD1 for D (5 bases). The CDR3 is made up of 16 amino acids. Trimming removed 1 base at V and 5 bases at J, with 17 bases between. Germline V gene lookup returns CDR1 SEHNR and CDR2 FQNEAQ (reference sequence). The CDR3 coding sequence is TGTGCCAGCAGCTTAGGGGGGGACGGTGGATCTTATGGCTACACCTTC. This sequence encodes CASSLGGDGGSYGYTF.

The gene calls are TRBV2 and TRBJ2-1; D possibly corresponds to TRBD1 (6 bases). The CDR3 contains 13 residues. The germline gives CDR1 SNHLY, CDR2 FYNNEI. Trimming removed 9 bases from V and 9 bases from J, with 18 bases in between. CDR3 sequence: CASTWTVSSEQFF. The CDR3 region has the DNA TGTGCCAGTACCTGGACAGTTTCGAGTGAGCAGTTCTTC.

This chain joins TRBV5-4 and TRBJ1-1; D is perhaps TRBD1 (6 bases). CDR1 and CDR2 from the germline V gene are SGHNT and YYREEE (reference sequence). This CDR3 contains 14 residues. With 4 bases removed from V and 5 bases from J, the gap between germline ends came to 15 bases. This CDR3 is CASSGQPRDTEAFF. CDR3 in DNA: TGTGCCAGCAGCGGACAGCCAAGGGATACTGAAGCTTTCTTT.

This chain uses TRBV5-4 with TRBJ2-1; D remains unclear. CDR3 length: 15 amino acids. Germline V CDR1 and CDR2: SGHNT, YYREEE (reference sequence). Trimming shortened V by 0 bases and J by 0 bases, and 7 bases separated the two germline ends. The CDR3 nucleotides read TGTGCCAGCAGCTTGGGTCTAACCTCCTACAATGAGCAGTTCTTC. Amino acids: CASSLGLTSYNEQFF. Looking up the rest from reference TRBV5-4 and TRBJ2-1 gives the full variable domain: ETGVTQSPTHLIKTRGQQVTLRCSSQSGHNTVSWYQQALGQGPQFIFQYYREEENGRGNFPPRFSGLQFPNYSSELNVNALELDDSALYLCASSLGLTSYNEQFFGPGTRLTVL.

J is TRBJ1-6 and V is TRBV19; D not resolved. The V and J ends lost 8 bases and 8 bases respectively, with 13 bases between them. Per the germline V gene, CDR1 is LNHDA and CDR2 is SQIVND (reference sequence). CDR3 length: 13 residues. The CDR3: CASAEFGDSPLHF. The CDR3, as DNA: TGTGCCAGTGCCGAATTCGGGGATTCACCCCTCCACTTT.

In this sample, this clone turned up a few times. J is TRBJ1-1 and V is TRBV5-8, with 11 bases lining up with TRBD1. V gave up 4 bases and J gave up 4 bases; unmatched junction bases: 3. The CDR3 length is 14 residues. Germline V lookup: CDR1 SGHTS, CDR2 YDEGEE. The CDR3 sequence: CASSIGQGATEAFF. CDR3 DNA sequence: TGTGCCAGCAGCATCGGACAGGGGGCCACTGAAGCTTTCTTT.

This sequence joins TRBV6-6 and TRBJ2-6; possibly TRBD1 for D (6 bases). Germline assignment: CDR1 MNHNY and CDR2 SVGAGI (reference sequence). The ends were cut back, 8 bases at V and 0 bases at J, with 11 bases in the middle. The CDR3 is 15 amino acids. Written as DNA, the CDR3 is TGTGCCAGCGTTACAGGGCTCTCTGGGGCCAACGTCCTGACTTTC. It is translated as CASVTGLSGANVLTF.

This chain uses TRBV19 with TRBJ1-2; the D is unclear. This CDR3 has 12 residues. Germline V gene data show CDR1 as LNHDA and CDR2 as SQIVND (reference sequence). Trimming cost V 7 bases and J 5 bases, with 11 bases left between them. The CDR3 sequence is CASKEDLYGYTF. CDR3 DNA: TGTGCCAGTAAGGAAGACTTGTATGGCTACACCTTC.

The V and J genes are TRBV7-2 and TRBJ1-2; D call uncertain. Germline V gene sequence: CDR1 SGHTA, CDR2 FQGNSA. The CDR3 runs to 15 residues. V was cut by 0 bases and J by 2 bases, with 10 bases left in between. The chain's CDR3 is CASSLAFDGNYGYTF. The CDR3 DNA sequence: TGTGCCAGCAGCTTAGCGTTCGACGGCAACTATGGCTACACCTTC.

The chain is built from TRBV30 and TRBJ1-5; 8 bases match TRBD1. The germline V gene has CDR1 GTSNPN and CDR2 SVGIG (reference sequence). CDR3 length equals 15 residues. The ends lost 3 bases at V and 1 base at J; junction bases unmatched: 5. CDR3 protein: CAWSGQGLSNQPQHF. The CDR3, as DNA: TGTGCCTGGAGCGGACAGGGTCTGAGCAATCAGCCCCAGCATTTT.

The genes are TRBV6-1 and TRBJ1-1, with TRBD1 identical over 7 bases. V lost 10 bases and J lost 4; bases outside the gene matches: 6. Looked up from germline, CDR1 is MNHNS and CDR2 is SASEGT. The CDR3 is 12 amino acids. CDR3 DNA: TGTGCCACCACAGGGGAGCCCACTGAAGCTTTCTTT. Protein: CATTGEPTEAFF.